A single sample gave rise to the 27 T cell receptor beta chains below, sequenced in a study of blood T cell repertoires in COVID-19. Here immunoSEQ multiplex PCR was the method, and the copy in TCRdb shows in-frame clones only, minus some. The data show roughly 200,000 clones, approximately 90% seen once. Material for sequencing was peripheral blood. The receptors derive from a man aged 50 to 60 with COVID-19, enrolled during active disease.

The rearrangement uses TRBV30 and TRBJ2-7; 8 bases map to TRBD1. The V gene end was trimmed by 2 bases and the J gene end by 4 bases; junction bases not matched to a gene: 13. CDR1 and CDR2 from the germline V gene are GTSNPN and SVGIG (reference sequence). The CDR3 is 16 residues long. The CDR3 spells CAWSLKRGQGRYEQYF. The CDR3 DNA sequence: TGTGCCTGGAGTCTAAAACGAGGACAGGGTCGGTACGAGCAGTACTTC.

The chain combines TRBV7-3 with TRBJ2-2; TRBD1 agrees at 8 bases. V shed 4 bases, J shed 6 bases, and the junction held 4 bases outside the gene matches. Germline CDR1 SGHTA, CDR2 FQGTGA. This CDR3 has 14 amino acids. The DNA for the CDR3 is TGTGCCAGCAGCTGGCAGGGGGCAGCCGGGGAGCTGTTTTTT. Its translation: CASSWQGAAGELFF.

The rearrangement joins TRBV12-3 or TRBV12-4 to TRBJ2-3; TRBD2 might be the D (5 bases). CDR3 size: 12 residues. The V end lost 6 bases, the J end lost 2 bases, and 6 bases lay between the germline ends. The CDR3 DNA reads TGTGCCAGCAGCGGGGTCACAGATACGCAGTATTTT. Residues: CASSGVTDTQYF.

This clone was observed a single time. The rearrangement links TRBV9 to TRBJ2-3; 8 positions agree with TRBD2. This CDR3 contains 12 residues. In germline, CDR1 is SGDLS, CDR2 YYNGEE. With 1 base clipped from V and 8 bases from J, the junction kept 0 bases outside the gene matches. Here the CDR3 reads CASSVSGGTQYF. The CDR3 DNA is TGTGCCAGCAGCGTAAGCGGGGGTACGCAGTATTTT.

This clone was seen many times. The chain is built from TRBV28 and TRBJ2-7, with D possibly matching TRBD2 (5 bases). In germline, CDR1 is MDHEN, CDR2 SYDVKM. The CDR3 runs to 10 residues. V lost 8 bases to trimming and J lost 3 bases, with 5 bases between them. The CDR3 bases are TGTGCCAGCGAGGGCTACGAGCAGTACTTC. Translating it yields CASEGYEQYF.

V is TRBV7-2 and J is TRBJ2-3; 11 bases map to TRBD2. This CDR3 spans 15 amino acids. Germline V gene lookup returns CDR1 SGHTA and CDR2 FQGNSA. The J segment lost 6 bases and the V segment lost 1 base, leaving 3 bases of the junction unmatched. CDR3 region: CASSLGTSGPDTQYF. In nucleotides, the CDR3 is TGTGCCAGCAGCTTAGGGACTAGCGGGCCTGATACGCAGTATTTT.

The chain is built from TRBV24-1 and TRBJ2-5; 9 positions agree with TRBD1. V shed 5 bases and J 1 base; nucleotides not matched to a gene: 4. The length of the CDR3 is 15 residues. Per the germline V gene, CDR1 is KGHDR and CDR2 is SFDVKD. The CDR3 nucleotides read TGTGCCACCAGTGGTAAGGGACAGGGCCAAGAGACCCAGTACTTC. Translating gives CATSGKGQGQETQYF.

The genes are TRBV12-3 or TRBV12-4 and TRBJ2-3, with D possibly matching TRBD2 (6 bases). The V gene lost 2 bases and the J gene lost 8 bases, with 8 bases spanning the gap. The CDR3 sequence is 12 residues long. In nucleotides, the CDR3 is TGTGCCAGCAGTTTACTGGGGGGTACGCAGTATTTT. Its protein product is CASSLLGGTQYF.

J is TRBJ2-7 and V is TRBV7-9, with 8 positions matching TRBD1. Germline V CDR1 and CDR2: SEHNR, FQNEAQ (reference sequence). CDR3 length: 16 residues. With V trimmed by 2 bases and J by 0 bases, 6 bases remained unmatched. The CDR3 bases are TGTGCCAGCAGCTTAATAGGACAGGGTATCTCCTACGAGCAGTACTTC. This translates into CASSLIGQGISYEQYF.

The rearrangement joins TRBV19 to TRBJ1-2; no clear D. The germline CDR1 and CDR2 sequences are LNHDA and SQIVND (reference sequence). The CDR3 has 13 amino acids. The V gene lost 1 base and the J gene lost 3 bases, with 6 bases spanning the gap. The CDR3: CASSIGGDYGYTF. CDR3 bases: TGTGCCAGTAGTATAGGGGGAGACTATGGCTACACCTTC.

The V call is TRBV29-1, the J call TRBJ2-3, with 11 nucleotides matching TRBD2. CDR1 is SQVTM, CDR2 ANQGSEA, per germline. J lost 0 bases, V lost 7 bases, and 3 bases had no gene match. The length of the CDR3 is 14 residues. CDR3 in DNA: TGCAGCGGCCGACTAGCGGGGAGCACAGATACGCAGTATTTT. It encodes CSGRLAGSTDTQYF.

The gene calls are TRBV7-8 and TRBJ2-7; TRBD1 aligns across 7 bases. The CDR3 length is 15 residues. From germline, CDR1 is SGHVS and CDR2 FQNEAQ. J was trimmed by 5 bases and V by 1 base; bases with no gene match: 8. The CDR3 is CASSLEWDRANEQYF. DNA of the CDR3: TGTGCCAGCAGCTTAGAATGGGACAGAGCCAACGAGCAGTACTTC.

This clone was detected once. V gene TRBV6-5 combines with J gene TRBJ1-1; unclear D gene. Trimming left V 4 bases short and J 0 bases short, with 9 bases between. The germline V gene has CDR1 MNHEY and CDR2 SVGAGI. The CDR3 is 14 residues long. CDR3 residues: CASSFSLMNTEAFF. The CDR3 DNA sequence: TGTGCCAGCAGTTTTTCACTTATGAACACTGAAGCTTTCTTT.

The rearrangement uses TRBV27 and TRBJ1-1, with D perhaps matching TRBD1 (6 bases). The V end was cut by 5 bases, the J end by 6 bases, with 13 bases between. CDR1 and CDR2 from the germline V gene are MNHEY and SMNVEV (reference sequence). The CDR3 contains 13 residues. CDR3 loop: CASSPGQSAEAFF. The DNA of the CDR3 is TGTGCCAGCAGTCCCGGACAGTCGGCTGAAGCTTTCTTT.

V and J are TRBV28 and TRBJ1-3, with a weak D call TRBD1 (6 bases). Germline V gene lookup returns CDR1 MDHEN and CDR2 SYDVKM. The CDR3 covers 17 residues. V lost 5 bases, J lost 3 bases, and 20 bases lay in between. The CDR3 DNA reads as TGTGCCAGCAGTGCTTGGGGCCTACAGGGTAATGGAAACACCATATATTTT. Amino acids: CASSAWGLQGNGNTIYF. The entire variable domain, with the rest obtained from reference TRBV28 and TRBJ1-3, is as follows: DVKVTQSSRYLVKRTGEKVFLECVQDMDHENMFWYRQDPGLGLRLIYFSYDVKMKEKGDIPEGYSVSREKKERFSLILESASTNQTSMYLCASSAWGLQGNGNTIYFGEGSWLTVV.

The chain employs TRBV6-2 or TRBV6-3 and TRBJ1-4; D unclear. Germline V CDR1 and CDR2: MNHEY, SVGEGT. Trimming stripped 0 bases from V and 0 bases from J, with 8 bases between. This CDR3 has 16 residues. The CDR3 is CASSYSFQTTNEKLFF. For the CDR3, the DNA is TGTGCCAGCAGTTACTCGTTTCAGACAACTAATGAAAAACTGTTTTTT.

This chain connects TRBV6-2 or TRBV6-3 to TRBJ2-7; no clear D gene. The CDR3 contains 16 residues. Germline V lookup: CDR1 MNHEY, CDR2 SVGEGT. The V and J ends lost 2 bases and 1 base respectively, with 15 bases between them. The chain's CDR3 is CASSYRSVAGSYEQYF. The DNA for the CDR3 is TGTGCCAGCAGTTACCGGAGCGTGGCCGGGTCCTACGAGCAGTACTTC.

The chain recombines TRBV3-1 (or the pseudogene TRBV3-2) with TRBJ2-1; TRBD1 matches 7 bases. V shed 0 bases and J 2 bases; nucleotides not matched to a gene: 7. Germline lookup yields CDR1 LGHDT and CDR2 YNNKEL (reference sequence). The CDR3 length is 17 residues. CDR3 DNA sequence: TGTGCCAGCAGCCAAGATCTACCGGGACAGCCCTACAATGAGCAGTTCTTC. It is translated as CASSQDLPGQPYNEQFF.

In this sample, this clone turned up once. For the CDR3, the DNA is TGTGCCAGCAGCTCAGCCCTGACAGGGGAAAAGACCCAGTACTTC. Protein: CASSSALTGEKTQYF. The chain links TRBV5-6 to TRBJ2-5, with TRBD1 matching 8 bases. CDR1 and CDR2 from the germline V gene are SGHDT and YYEEEE. This CDR3 comprises 15 residues. V trimming: 3 bases; J trimming: 6 bases; junction bases outside the gene matches: 10.

This chain joins TRBV18 and TRBJ2-7; no reliable D call. Looked up from germline, CDR1 is KGHSH and CDR2 is LQKENI. The CDR3 covers 11 residues. Trimming stripped 6 bases from V and 6 bases from J, with 9 bases between. CDR3 sequence: CASSQVGEQYF. CDR3 nucleotide sequence: TGTGCCAGCTCTCAGGTGGGCGAGCAGTACTTC.

The CDR3 nucleotides are TGTGCCAGCAGCCAAACAAGTGAGCAGTACTTC. Translated, it gives CASSQTSEQYF. This chain joins TRBV3-1 (or the pseudogene TRBV3-2) and TRBJ2-7; D is unclear. Deletions cut 2 bases from V and 7 bases from J, with 6 bases between. This CDR3 has 11 amino acids. Germline CDR1 LGHDT, CDR2 YNNKEL (reference sequence).

This chain uses TRBV5-1 with TRBJ2-1, with 7 bases fitting TRBD1. This CDR3 contains 15 residues. The V segment lost 0 bases and the J segment 6 bases; nucleotides outside the gene matches: 6. The germline V gene encodes CDR1 SGHRS and CDR2 YFSETQ. CDR3 sequence reads: CASSLAQGVGNEQFF. The CDR3 DNA reads TGCGCCAGCAGCTTGGCGCAGGGGGTGGGCAATGAGCAGTTCTTC.

The rearrangement uses TRBV7-9 and TRBJ1-2; a possible D gene is TRBD1 (5 bases). V was pared by 5 bases and J by 6 bases, with 7 bases between. Per germline, CDR1 SEHNR and CDR2 FQNEAQ (reference sequence). CDR3 length equals 11 residues. The CDR3 here is CASSPGDGYTF. Written as DNA, the CDR3 is TGTGCCAGCAGCCCGGGGGATGGCTACACCTTC.

This clone was picked up one time. The V and J genes are TRBV29-1 and TRBJ1-2; the D is unclear. V lost 1 base to trimming and J lost 7 bases, with 10 bases between them. CDR1 is SQVTM, CDR2 ANQGSEA, per germline. This CDR3 comprises 12 residues. CDR3: CSVEGEDLGYTF. CDR3 coding DNA: TGCAGCGTTGAAGGGGAGGACCTTGGCTACACCTTC. Using reference TRBV29-1 and TRBJ1-2 for the parts outside the CDR3, the full variable domain is SAVISQKPSRDICQRGTSLTIQCQVDSQVTMMFWYRQQPGQSLTLIATANQGSEATYESGFVIDKFPISRPNLTFSTLTVSNMSPEDSSIYLCSVEGEDLGYTFGSGTRLTVV.

The chain combines TRBV6-1 with TRBJ2-1; tentatively, D is TRBD1 (5 bases). V was pared by 0 bases and J by 9 bases, with 18 bases between. This CDR3 region has 16 residues. Germline loops: CDR1 MNHNS, CDR2 SASEGT. The CDR3 region has the DNA TGTGCCAGCAGTGAAGCGCGGCAGGGTTTCGGTGCTGAGCAGTTCTTC. Its protein is CASSEARQGFGAEQFF.

The gene calls are TRBV24-1 and TRBJ2-2; 7 bases match TRBD1. CDR3 length: 14 amino acids. CDR1 and CDR2 from the germline V gene are KGHDR and SFDVKD. Trimming removed 8 bases from V and 5 bases from J; junction bases left unmatched: 7. The CDR3 DNA follows: TGTGCCACCACCCCGACAGGGAATACCGGGGAGCTGTTTTTT. Amino acids: CATTPTGNTGELFF.

This chain joins TRBV3-1 (or the pseudogene TRBV3-2) and TRBJ2-3; D possibly corresponds to TRBD1 (6 bases). This CDR3 has 14 amino acids. Trimming stripped 1 base from V and 3 bases from J, with 8 bases between. Germline assignment: CDR1 LGHDT and CDR2 YNNKEL (reference sequence). The CDR3 nucleotides are TGTGCCAGCAGCCAAGGGGGGCCGACAGATACGCAGTATTTT. It codes for CASSQGGPTDTQYF.